This is a list of T cell receptor beta chains from one sample in a study of beta chain features in type 1 diabetes. The method was immunoSEQ multiplex PCR; TCRdb's version includes in-frame clones alone and lacks a portion of them. The sample lists 250,000 to 300,000 clones; less than 30% were seen once. The sample comprised naive CD4+ T cells from blood. The receptors were gathered from a woman younger than 45 with type 1 diabetes. Both conserved end residues are part of each CDR3. A D gene is named only where the DNA matches it firmly. Where a row states a size, it is once, few, many or the class of an expanded clone; other rows omit it.

V	J	size	D	CDR3	DNA
TRBV5-1	TRBJ2-1	-	TRBD2	CAGGGTNEQFF	TGCGCCGGGGGGGGGACCAATGAGCAGTTCTTC
TRBV4-1	TRBJ1-1	few	-	CASSQRGLNTEAFF	TGCGCCAGCAGCCAACGCGGTCTGAACACTGAAGCTTTCTTT
TRBV28	TRBJ2-1	few	TRBD1	CASRGQGATSYNEQFF	TGTGCCAGCAGGGGACAGGGGGCGACCTCCTACAATGAGCAGTTCTTC
TRBV5-1	TRBJ1-2	-	TRBD1	CASSLGGTVRLYGYTF	TGCGCCAGCAGCTTGGGGGGGACAGTCCGCCTATACGGCTACACCTTC
TRBV6-1	TRBJ1-2	once	TRBD1	CASSAGAGGVIYGYTF	TGTGCCAGCAGTGCTGGGGCAGGGGGCGTCATCTATGGCTACACCTTC
TRBV7-3	TRBJ2-1	-	-	CASSSQGIGYNEQFF	TGTGCCAGCAGCTCCCAGGGAATAGGGTACAATGAGCAGTTCTTC
TRBV7-9	TRBJ2-1	-	TRBD2	CASSLVAGARNEQFF	TGTGCCAGCAGCTTAGTGGCGGGAGCTCGGAATGAGCAGTTCTTC
TRBV11-2	TRBJ1-1	-	TRBD1	CASTLRWTGGTEAFF	TGTGCCAGCACCCTTAGGTGGACAGGGGGCACTGAAGCTTTCTTT
TRBV5-6	TRBJ2-5	-	-	CASSLQETQYF	TGTGCCAGCAGCCTCCAAGAGACCCAGTACTTC
TRBV4-1	TRBJ2-7	-	TRBD2	CASSPSGLAGGSYEQYF	TGCGCCAGCAGCCCCTCGGGGCTAGCGGGAGGCTCCTACGAGCAGTACTTC
TRBV30	TRBJ2-3	-	-	CAWSYRETDTQYF	TGTGCCTGGAGTTATAGAGAGACAGATACGCAGTATTTT
TRBV28	TRBJ2-1	-	TRBD2	CASSWSGTTYNEQFF	TGTGCCAGCAGTTGGTCCGGGACTACATACAATGAGCAGTTCTTC
TRBV9	TRBJ2-5	few	TRBD2	CASSAGLARETQYF	TGTGCCAGCAGCGCCGGACTAGCGCGAGAGACCCAGTACTTC
TRBV6-5	TRBJ1-1	few	-	CASSYELMNTEAFF	TGTGCCAGCAGTTACGAACTGATGAACACTGAAGCTTTCTTT
TRBV5-1	TRBJ2-5	-	TRBD2	CASRTSGSRETQYF	TGCGCCAGCAGGACTAGCGGGAGTAGGGAGACCCAGTACTTC
TRBV12-5	TRBJ2-1	-	TRBD1	CASGWTGSSYNEQFF	TGTGCTAGTGGCTGGACAGGTTCTAGTTACAATGAGCAGTTCTTC
TRBV2	TRBJ1-1	-	TRBD1	CASKGQYNTEAFF	TGTGCCAGCAAGGGACAGTATAACACTGAAGCTTTCTTT
TRBV4-1	TRBJ1-2	-	-	CASSSQIQGNYGYTF	TGCGCCAGCAGCTCCCAGATCCAGGGGAACTATGGCTACACCTTC
TRBV5-6	TRBJ1-2	few	-	CASSRTQGDGYTF	TGTGCCAGCAGCCGGACACAGGGAGACGGCTACACCTTC
TRBV4-2	TRBJ2-5	few	-	CASSQFLSASSETQYF	TGTGCCAGCAGCCAATTTCTATCGGCTAGCTCAGAGACCCAGTACTTC
TRBV10-3	TRBJ2-5	-	TRBD2	CAISEHRTSGETQYF	TGTGCCATCAGTGAGCATAGGACTAGCGGAGAGACCCAGTACTTC
TRBV28	TRBJ1-2	-	TRBD1	CASQYRGEYGYTF	TGTGCCAGCCAATACAGGGGTGAATATGGCTACACCTTC
TRBV28	TRBJ2-7	few	-	CASGIDSPVPEQYF	TGTGCCAGCGGCATCGACAGTCCCGTCCCCGAGCAGTACTTC
TRBV27	TRBJ1-5	-	TRBD1	CASSGRGEQPQHF	TGTGCCAGCAGTGGCAGGGGGGAACAGCCCCAGCATTTT
TRBV2	TRBJ2-7	-	TRBD2	CASTTSADSEQYF	TGTGCCAGCACGACTAGCGCGGACTCCGAGCAGTACTTC
TRBV4-2	TRBJ1-5	few	-	CASSQSLQGNQPQHF	TGTGCCAGCAGCCAAAGTCTTCAGGGGAATCAGCCCCAGCATTTT
TRBV9	TRBJ2-1	few	-	CASSTSPLGVNEQFF	TGTGCCAGCAGCACTAGCCCGCTGGGGGTCAATGAGCAGTTCTTC
TRBV5-1	TRBJ2-3	few	TRBD2	CASSLIAGTSTDTQYF	TGCGCCAGCAGCTTGATAGCGGGCACTAGCACAGATACGCAGTATTTT
TRBV30	TRBJ1-1	few	-	CAWMQVLVAFF	TGTGCCTGGATGCAGGTATTGGTGGCTTTCTTT
TRBV29-1	TRBJ2-7	few	-	CSAGTHQYEQYF	TGCAGCGCCGGGACACATCAGTACGAGCAGTACTTC
TRBV5-1	TRBJ1-1	-	TRBD1	CASSMRQGGTEAFF	TGCGCCAGCAGCATGCGACAGGGGGGGACTGAAGCTTTCTTT
TRBV29-1	TRBJ1-5	-	TRBD1	CSVASGQGNQPQHF	TGCAGCGTCGCATCAGGACAGGGAAACCAGCCCCAGCATTTT
TRBV6-6	TRBJ2-5	-	-	CASRPGPQETQYF	TGTGCCAGCAGGCCAGGCCCTCAAGAGACCCAGTACTTC
TRBV30	TRBJ1-5	-	-	CAWSEKGRRGNQPQHF	TGTGCCTGGAGTGAAAAGGGCCGGAGGGGCAATCAGCCCCAGCATTTT
TRBV25-1	TRBJ1-1	few	-	CASSATPNTEAFF	TGTGCCAGCAGTGCCACACCGAACACTGAAGCTTTCTTT
TRBV7-2	TRBJ2-7	-	TRBD1	CASSFWTGFEQYF	TGTGCCAGCAGCTTTTGGACAGGGTTCGAGCAGTACTTC
TRBV9	TRBJ2-4	few	TRBD1	CASSVDRGDIQYF	TGTGCCAGCAGCGTAGACAGGGGAGACATTCAGTACTTC
TRBV10-3	TRBJ2-7	few	TRBD2	CATLQAGTSGEGYEQYF	TGTGCCACCCTGCAAGCCGGGACTAGCGGGGAGGGGTACGAGCAGTACTTC
TRBV9	TRBJ2-7	-	TRBD2	CASSVTSGTDEQYF	TGTGCCAGCAGCGTAACTAGCGGGACCGACGAGCAGTACTTC
TRBV2	TRBJ2-2	few	TRBD2	CASSVEGLAGAANTGELFF	TGTGCCAGCAGCGTTGAGGGACTAGCGGGAGCCGCGAACACCGGGGAGCTGTTTTTT
TRBV4-1	TRBJ1-2	few	-	CASSQDWTSDGYTF	TGCGCCAGCAGCCAAGATTGGACATCCGATGGCTACACCTTC
TRBV5-4	TRBJ2-1	few	TRBD2	CASSRGLISGSSYNEQFF	TGTGCCAGCAGCAGGGGACTGATTAGCGGGAGCTCCTACAATGAGCAGTTCTTC
TRBV5-4	TRBJ2-1	few	TRBD2	CASSLRSGSSYNEQFF	TGTGCCAGCAGCTTGCGTAGCGGGAGCTCCTACAATGAGCAGTTCTTC
TRBV6-4	TRBJ1-2	-	-	CASSEGGTKGYTF	TGTGCCAGCAGTGAAGGGGGAACAAAGGGCTACACCTTC
TRBV18	TRBJ2-5	-	TRBD1	CASSVTGGQETQYF	TGTGCCAGCTCGGTGACAGGGGGCCAAGAGACCCAGTACTTC
TRBV7-6	TRBJ1-2	once	-	CASSLPRGGYTF	TGTGCCAGCAGCCTACCCAGGGGCGGCTACACCTTC
TRBV13	TRBJ2-3	-	-	CASSLNVGSLRTDTQYF	TGTGCCAGCAGCTTAAACGTTGGCTCCCTGAGGACAGATACGCAGTATTTT
TRBV13	TRBJ2-7	few	TRBD2	CASSETSGPQYF	TGTGCCAGCAGCGAGACTAGCGGGCCGCAGTACTTC
TRBV5-1	TRBJ2-7	-	TRBD1	CASSSTGTVYEQYF	TGCGCCAGCAGCTCGACCGGGACAGTCTACGAGCAGTACTTC
TRBV11-2	TRBJ1-1	few	-	CASSLGWQTEAFF	TGTGCCAGCAGCTTAGGTTGGCAAACTGAAGCTTTCTTT